These 10 T cell receptor beta chains share one sample of origin, sequenced in a study of blood T cell repertoires in COVID-19. TCRdb's table, derived via immunoSEQ multiplex PCR, lists solely in-frame clones and lacks some. The sample consists of 60,000 to 75,000 clones, roughly four fifths of them appearing once. The sequenced material came from peripheral blood. The origin of the receptors is a human donor in a cohort sampled during active COVID-19.

The J gene is TRBJ2-7, the V gene TRBV18, with 8 bases identical to TRBD1. The V gene's germline CDR1 is KGHSH and CDR2 LQKENI. The V segment lost 2 bases and the J segment 3 bases; nucleotides outside the gene matches: 9. This CDR3 comprises 16 residues. The CDR3 sequence is CASSPGVFGTGYEQYF. The CDR3 coding sequence is TGTGCCAGCTCACCAGGGGTATTCGGGACAGGCTACGAGCAGTACTTC.

The chain employs TRBV7-3 and TRBJ2-2; 13 nucleotides match TRBD2. V lost 5 bases and J lost 2; bases outside the gene matches: 8. Germline-derived CDR1 and CDR2 are SGHTA and FQGTGA. This CDR3 has 18 amino acids. CDR3 residues: CASSPKLAGGFNTGELFF. The CDR3 DNA sequence: TGTGCCAGCAGCCCCAAACTAGCGGGGGGGTTCAACACCGGGGAGCTGTTTTTT. Full variable domain (outside the CDR3, taken from reference TRBV7-3 and TRBJ2-2): GAGVSQTPSNKVTEKGKYVELRCDPISGHTALYWYRQSLGQGPEFLIYFQGTGAADDSGLPNDRFFAVRPEGSVSTLKIQRTERGDSAVYLCASSPKLAGGFNTGELFFGEGSRLTVL.

V usage is TRBV7-2 and J usage is TRBJ1-3, with TRBD1 matching over 7 bases. Germline V gene sequence: CDR1 SGHTA, CDR2 FQGNSA. The length of the CDR3 is 15 residues. J lost 8 bases, V lost 7 bases, and 14 bases had no gene match. The CDR3 loop reads CASTLGYGTVYTIYF. The CDR3 nucleotides read TGTGCCAGCACCCTTGGGTACGGGACAGTATACACCATATATTTT.

The V gene is TRBV4-1, the J gene TRBJ1-1; 7 bases align to TRBD1. The CDR3 covers 16 residues. Germline-derived CDR1 and CDR2 are MGHRA and YSYEKL. V lost 1 base to trimming and J lost 3 bases; unmatched junction nucleotides: 8. The DNA for the CDR3 is TGCGCCAGCAGCCAAGCCCGACAGGGTTGGGACACTGAAGCTTTCTTT. Protein: CASSQARQGWDTEAFF.

The V and J genes are TRBV5-1 and TRBJ2-7; 10 nucleotides agree with TRBD1. The V gene's germline CDR1 is SGHRS and CDR2 YFSETQ. V lost 0 bases and J lost 3; bases outside the gene matches: 6. The CDR3 consists of 16 residues. CDR3 bases: TGCGCCAGCAGCTTGGCCCCGGGACAGGGGAGCTACGAGCAGTACTTC. It codes for CASSLAPGQGSYEQYF.

The chain carries TRBV14 and TRBJ2-2; D may be TRBD1 (6 bases). This CDR3 region has 15 residues. The V gene's germline CDR1 is SGHDN and CDR2 FVKESK. V was trimmed by 2 bases and J by 4 bases, leaving 11 bases between them. The CDR3 spells CASSQYQQGTGELFF. CDR3 coding DNA: TGTGCCAGCAGCCAATACCAACAGGGCACCGGGGAGCTGTTTTTT.

The J gene is TRBJ2-7, the V gene TRBV4-3, with 9 bases that match TRBD1. After removal of 4 bases from V and 1 base from J, the junction contained 5 bases not matched to a gene. The CDR3 spans 15 residues. Germline assignment: CDR1 LGHNA and CDR2 YSLEER. CDR3 coding DNA: TGCGCCAGCAGCCCCGGGACAGGGCCTTCCTACGAGCAGTACTTC. Its protein is CASSPGTGPSYEQYF.

J is TRBJ2-7 and V is TRBV6-6; 10 nucleotides agree with TRBD1. Germline V gene lookup returns CDR1 MNHNY and CDR2 SVGAGI (reference sequence). The CDR3 runs 15 residues. Trimming took 5 bases from V and 0 from J; bases not matched to a gene: 4. Here the CDR3 DNA reads TGTGCCAGCAGTCGGGGACAGGGGAGCTCCTACGAGCAGTACTTC. Residues: CASSRGQGSSYEQYF.

V and J are TRBV27 and TRBJ2-5, with D possibly TRBD2 on 6 matching bases. This CDR3 is built from 15 residues. Trimming took 5 bases from V and 3 from J, leaving 16 bases between them. The germline V gene encodes CDR1 MNHEY and CDR2 SMNVEV (reference sequence). CDR3 in DNA: TGTGCCAGCAGTCTCGTTACGGGAGTAGAAGAGACCCAGTACTTC. Amino acids: CASSLVTGVEETQYF.

This clone was observed a single time. The gene calls are TRBV5-6 and TRBJ2-6, with 7 bases fitting TRBD1. The CDR3 runs 15 residues. Trimming at V came to 3 bases and at J to 4 bases, leaving 4 bases not matched to a gene. Germline V gene sequence: CDR1 SGHDT, CDR2 YYEEEE. The DNA of the CDR3 is TGTGCCAGCAGCTGGAAGGGGGCGGGGGCCAACGTCCTGACTTTC. Its protein product is CASSWKGAGANVLTF.